Below are 22 T cell receptor beta chains sequenced from a single sample in a study of OX40 agonist ivuxolimab in advanced cancers. The table came from immunoSEQ multiplex PCR; TCRdb's copy has only in-frame clones and leaves some out. Of 80,000 or so clones detected, just over 90% appear once; the ten largest clones hold roughly an eighth. This sample comprised CD4+ or CD8+ T cells sorted from blood, obtained in a trial of the OX40 agonist ivuxolimab. The receptors shown here come from an adult with an advanced solid tumor such as melanoma, head and neck, liver or kidney cancer.

This clone was seen once. The rearrangement links TRBV7-2 to TRBJ1-4, with 9 positions matching TRBD1. CDR3 size: 17 residues. The V gene end was trimmed by 2 bases and the J gene end by 8 bases; junction bases not matched to a gene: 12. Germline V gene sequence: CDR1 SGHTA, CDR2 FQGNSA. The CDR3 coding sequence is TGTGCCAGCAGCTTATGGCCCCGGGACAGGGAGAGCGAAAAACTGTTTTTT. Its translation is CASSLWPRDRESEKLFF.

CDR3 sequence: CASSSWDRSAGELFF. The CDR3 coding sequence is TGCGCCAGCAGCTCATGGGACAGGTCCGCCGGGGAGCTGTTTTTT. V is TRBV4-1 and J is TRBJ2-2, with 8 bases that match TRBD1. V lost 5 bases to trimming and J lost 6 bases; unmatched junction nucleotides: 8. Germline-derived CDR1 and CDR2 are MGHRA and YSYEKL. This CDR3 region has 15 residues.

The rearrangement links TRBV25-1 to TRBJ2-2; D possibly corresponds to TRBD1 (5 bases). Germline-derived CDR1 and CDR2 are MGHDK and SYGVNS. The CDR3 has 13 residues. Trimming cost V 4 bases and J 6 bases, with 9 bases left between them. CDR3 bases: TGTGCCAGCAGTGGACAGCCCGCCGGGGAGCTGTTTTTT. Translated: CASSGQPAGELFF.

The V call is TRBV4-3, the J call TRBJ1-3; perhaps TRBD1 as D (5 bases). There are 17 residues in the CDR3. The V gene lost 2 bases and the J gene lost 0 bases, with 14 bases spanning the gap. The V gene's germline CDR1 is LGHNA and CDR2 YSLEER. The CDR3 DNA reads as TGCGCCAGCAGCCAATGGATTTTACAGGACTCTGGAAACACCATATATTTT. Residues: CASSQWILQDSGNTIYF.

This sequence joins TRBV7-9 and TRBJ2-7; TRBD1 matches at 11 bases. J was trimmed by 4 bases and V by 4 bases; bases with no gene match: 9. CDR1 and CDR2 (germline): SEHNR, FQNEAQ (reference sequence). This CDR3 is built from 16 residues. CDR3 bases: TGTGCCAGCAGCTCCGCGACGGGACAGGGGGGATACGAGCAGTACTTC. The encoded protein is CASSSATGQGGYEQYF.

The chain has TRBV29-1 and TRBJ1-2; 8 nucleotides agree with TRBD1. Trimming removed 8 bases from V and 7 bases from J; junction bases left unmatched: 9. This CDR3 region has 12 residues. The germline V gene has CDR1 SQVTM and CDR2 ANQGSEA. CDR3 amino acids: CSWDRKKGGYTF. DNA of the CDR3: TGCAGCTGGGACAGGAAAAAGGGTGGCTACACCTTC. The variable domain in full, completed from reference TRBV29-1 and TRBJ1-2, reads SAVISQKPSRDICQRGTSLTIQCQVDSQVTMMFWYRQQPGQSLTLIATANQGSEATYESGFVIDKFPISRPNLTFSTLTVSNMSPEDSSIYLCSWDRKKGGYTFGSGTRLTVV.

On this clone: The same CDR3 arises from other DNA sequences in this sample as well. The chain carries TRBV6-5 and TRBJ2-1; D gene unclear. Germline CDR1 and CDR2: MNHEY and SVGAGI. The CDR3 sequence is 13 residues long. Trimming left V 0 bases short and J 4 bases short, with 4 bases between. The DNA for the CDR3 is TGTGCCAGCAGTTACTCGGGGTACAATGAGCAGTTCTTC. Protein product: CASSYSGYNEQFF.

Concerning this clone: The DNA is left out, because the CDR3 cannot be placed on it with certainty; the CDR3 is given as TCRdb lists it. The chain joins TRBV27 to TRBJ2-1; the table's D gene call, TRBD2, was not cross checked with the DNA. With termini counted, the CDR3 has 11 amino acids. Germline values: CDR1 MNHEY, CDR2 SMNVEV (reference sequence). The CDR3 sequence: CATKWGSGSLF.

This chain connects TRBV10-2 to TRBJ1-1; the D is unclear. Looked up from germline, CDR1 is WSHSY and CDR2 is SAAADI. The CDR3 has 16 residues. V was pared by 8 bases and J by 0 bases, with 19 bases between. In DNA form, the CDR3 reads TGCGCCAGCTTAGCGGGCAGCCTCGGGATGAACACTGAAGCTTTCTTT. Its translation: CASLAGSLGMNTEAFF.

The rearrangement uses TRBV30 and TRBJ1-2; D is perhaps TRBD1 (6 bases). The CDR3 is 16 residues long. V lost 1 base and J lost 4, with 19 bases in between. Germline CDR1 reads GTSNPN; CDR2 reads SVGIG (reference sequence). The DNA of the CDR3 is TGTGCCTGGAGTGCGGGAACAGGCAAAGGGGGCTATGGCTACACCTTC. This gives the protein CAWSAGTGKGGYGYTF.

The rearrangement links TRBV27 to TRBJ2-7; D tentatively reads TRBD1 or TRBD2 (5 bases each). Germline loops: CDR1 MNHEY, CDR2 SMNVEV (reference sequence). This CDR3 is 14 amino acids long. V was trimmed by 6 bases and J by 7 bases, leaving 19 bases between them. DNA of the CDR3: TGTGCCAGCAGCCCGGGACCGTCTGGGCTAGAGCAGTACTTC. Translated, it gives CASSPGPSGLEQYF.

V is TRBV11-2 and J is TRBJ2-5; D not certain. Germline loops: CDR1 SGHAT, CDR2 FQNNGV. The CDR3 has 14 amino acids. V dropped 0 bases and J dropped 3 bases, with 8 bases sitting between them. CDR3 nucleotide sequence: TGTGCCAGCAGCTTAGAGGGCCCCGAAGAGACCCAGTACTTC. Translated: CASSLEGPEETQYF.

The V call is TRBV6-6, the J call TRBJ2-1; D gene uncertain. Trimming cost V 2 bases and J 4 bases, with 3 bases left between them. Per germline, CDR1 MNHNY and CDR2 SVGAGI (reference sequence). There are 12 residues in the CDR3. As DNA, the CDR3 is TGTGCCAGCAGTTACATGTACAATGAGCAGTTCTTC. This codes for CASSYMYNEQFF.

The CDR3 reads CASSSADRVTEAFF. CDR3 coding DNA: TGCGCCAGCAGTTCTGCGGACAGGGTCACTGAAGCTTTCTTT. The chain carries TRBV5-1 and TRBJ1-1; 8 nucleotides agree with TRBD1. J lost 4 bases, V lost 5 bases, and 7 bases had no gene match. CDR1 SGHRS and CDR2 YFSETQ come from the germline V gene. This CDR3 contains 14 residues.

The chain carries TRBV6-5 and TRBJ1-1; D is unclear. There are 12 residues in the CDR3. V was clipped by 3 bases and J by 11 bases, with 13 bases between them. The germline V gene encodes CDR1 MNHEY and CDR2 SVGAGI. In DNA form, the CDR3 reads TGTGCCAGCAGTTATTCCCAGGCCGCGGCTTTCTTT. This translates into CASSYSQAAAFF.

The chain combines TRBV13 with TRBJ2-3; TRBD1 matches 10 bases. V lost 6 bases, J lost 3 bases, and 6 bases stayed unmatched. The germline V gene encodes CDR1 PRHDT and CDR2 FYEKMQ (reference sequence). The CDR3 is 15 residues long. The CDR3: CASRTTGGGTDTQYF. In DNA form, the CDR3 reads TGTGCCAGCAGGACGACAGGGGGCGGGACAGATACGCAGTATTTT.

J is TRBJ2-7 and V is TRBV27; either TRBD1 or TRBD2 may fit D (5 bases each). The CDR3 consists of 15 residues. Per the germline V gene, CDR1 is MNHEY and CDR2 is SMNVEV (reference sequence). V was pared by 4 bases and J by 4 bases, with 17 bases between. The CDR3 protein is CASSSRGETSYEQYF. DNA of the CDR3: TGTGCCAGCAGTTCTCGGGGCGAAACAAGTTACGAGCAGTACTTC.

The chain is built from TRBV27 and TRBJ1-2; 7 bases line up with TRBD1. The CDR3 has 12 amino acids. V dropped 3 bases and J dropped 8; count of bases not matched to a gene: 3. In germline, CDR1 is MNHEY, CDR2 SMNVEV (reference sequence). Written as DNA, the CDR3 is TGTGCCAGCAGTTTCCAGGGGGGCGGCTACACCTTC. Protein sequence: CASSFQGGGYTF.

CDR3 amino acids: CASRREKSSYNSPLHF. The CDR3, as DNA: TGTGCCAGCAGGCGAGAGAAGAGCTCCTATAATTCACCCCTCCACTTT. V gene TRBV11-2 combines with J gene TRBJ1-6, with no clear D. V was shortened by 6 bases and J by 0 bases, with 12 bases between the two germline ends. This CDR3 spans 16 amino acids. Germline V gene sequence: CDR1 SGHAT, CDR2 FQNNGV.

The chain is built from TRBV28 and TRBJ2-7; 7 nucleotides agree with TRBD1. Per germline, CDR1 MDHEN and CDR2 SYDVKM. The CDR3 loop spans 14 amino acids. V lost 6 bases to trimming and J lost 3 bases; unmatched junction nucleotides: 8. The CDR3 spells CASSPNRGHYEQYF. The CDR3 coding sequence is TGTGCCAGCAGCCCGAACAGGGGTCACTACGAGCAGTACTTC. Full variable domain (remainder filled in from reference TRBV28 and TRBJ2-7): DVKVTQSSRYLVKRTGEKVFLECVQDMDHENMFWYRQDPGLGLRLIYFSYDVKMKEKGDIPEGYSVSREKKERFSLILESASTNQTSMYLCASSPNRGHYEQYFGPGTRLTVT.

V is TRBV5-4 and J is TRBJ2-1; TRBD1 is a possible D gene (6 bases). CDR3 size: 15 residues. V was clipped by 4 bases and J by 8 bases, with 19 bases between them. The germline V gene has CDR1 SGHNT and CDR2 YYREEE (reference sequence). CDR3 protein: CASSHRDGFLDEQFF. CDR3 sequence (DNA): TGTGCCAGCAGCCACAGGGACGGGTTTCTGGATGAGCAGTTCTTC. Combining the CDR3 with reference TRBV5-4 and TRBJ2-1 gives the whole variable domain ETGVTQSPTHLIKTRGQQVTLRCSSQSGHNTVSWYQQALGQGPQFIFQYYREEENGRGNFPPRFSGLQFPNYSSELNVNALELDDSALYLCASSHRDGFLDEQFFGPGTRLTVL.

A single count supports this clone. V gene TRBV30 combines with J gene TRBJ2-7; TRBD2 matches 7 bases. Germline-derived CDR1 and CDR2 are GTSNPN and SVGIG (reference sequence). The CDR3 runs 14 residues. Trimming took 8 bases from V and 6 from J; bases not matched to a gene: 16. DNA for the CDR3: TGTGCCGGGGGGATCGGCGGGAGCTACCTCGAGCAGTACTTC. Translation gives CAGGIGGSYLEQYF.